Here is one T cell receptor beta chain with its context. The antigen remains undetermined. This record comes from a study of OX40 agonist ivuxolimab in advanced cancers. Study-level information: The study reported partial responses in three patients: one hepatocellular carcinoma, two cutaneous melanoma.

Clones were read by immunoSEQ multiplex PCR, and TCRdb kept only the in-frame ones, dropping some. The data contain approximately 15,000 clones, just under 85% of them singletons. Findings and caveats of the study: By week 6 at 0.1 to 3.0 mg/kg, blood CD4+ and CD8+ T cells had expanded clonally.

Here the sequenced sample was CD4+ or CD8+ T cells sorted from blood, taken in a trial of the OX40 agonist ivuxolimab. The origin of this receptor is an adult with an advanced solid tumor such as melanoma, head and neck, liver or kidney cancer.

In DNA form, the CDR3 reads TGTGCCAGCAGTTTAAACTCGGACGAGCAGTACTTC. Encoded protein: CASSLNSDEQYF. The genes are TRBV28 and TRBJ2-7, with D unclear. Germline CDR1 reads MDHEN; CDR2 reads SYDVKM. The V gene lost 2 bases and the J gene lost 5 bases, with 7 bases spanning the gap. The CDR3 loop spans 12 amino acids.